A selection of T cell receptor beta chains follows, all from one sample in a study of blood T cell repertoires in COVID-19. Generated by immunoSEQ multiplex PCR, the TCRdb table keeps only in-frame clones and is missing some. The sample has under 40,000 clones, roughly 85% seen once; the top ten hold 5% to 6.5%. Material for sequencing was peripheral blood. Every receptor here comes from a woman of 80 years or more with active or convalescent COVID-19. Each CDR3 is given with its conserved first and last residue. Each record gives: D gene, V gene, clone size, J gene, CDR3 DNA, CDR3 protein. D genes are given only for firm matches. Clone size is not always given. Where it is, it says once, few, many or a class for expanded clones.

TRBD1	TRBV7-3	-	TRBJ2-7	TGTGCCAGCAGCTTAAGTGGGACAGGGGCCTACGAGCAGTACTTC	CASSLSGTGAYEQYF
-	TRBV12-5	-	TRBJ1-3	TGTGCTAGTGGCCCCTCAGGTTCTGGAAACACCATATATTTT	CASGPSGSGNTIYF
-	TRBV7-9	-	TRBJ2-1	TGTGCCAGCAGCGACCCGAAGAGGTCGGCCTACAATGAGCAGTTCTTC	CASSDPKRSAYNEQFF
-	TRBV2	once	TRBJ2-4	TGTGCCAGCAGTGGACTAGTAAAAAACATTCAGTACTTC	CASSGLVKNIQYF
-	TRBV29-1	-	TRBJ2-7	TGCAGCGTGGTCCCGGGACTGAGACGAGATGAGCAGTACTTC	CSVVPGLRRDEQYF
-	TRBV6-2/TRBV6-3	-	TRBJ2-1	TGTGCCAGCAGTTATCTAGGATACGAGCAGTTCTTC	CASSYLGYEQFF
TRBD1	TRBV19	-	TRBJ1-5	TGTGCCAGTAGTATGGGACAGAATCAGCCCCAGCATTTT	CASSMGQNQPQHF
-	TRBV4-2	-	TRBJ1-3	TGTGCCAGCAGCCAAGAAGGTCAGGGGATTGGAAACACCATATATTTT	CASSQEGQGIGNTIYF
-	TRBV28	-	TRBJ2-7	TGTGCCAGCAGCGTCCCTAACAGGGACTATGGCGAGCAGTACTTC	CASSVPNRDYGEQYF
TRBD1	TRBV24-1	-	TRBJ2-6	TGTGCCACCTCCCCGGGGGGACAGGGAGTACCTGGGGCCAACGTCCTGACTTTC	CATSPGGQGVPGANVLTF
TRBD2	TRBV5-1	-	TRBJ2-7	TGCGCCAGCAGCTTGGAGAAGCGGGGGGCCGTGCGCGAGCAGTACTTC	CASSLEKRGAVREQYF
TRBD1	TRBV11-3	-	TRBJ2-2	TGTGCCAGCAGGGCCGACAGGGATGGCGGGGAGCTGTTTTTT	CASRADRDGGELFF
-	TRBV27	-	TRBJ2-3	TGTGCCAGCAGTTTATCGGCGGTTTCCTTCGTGGTCCTATGGTCGTATTTT	CASSLSAVSFVVLWSYF
-	TRBV29-1	once	TRBJ2-1	TGCAGCGTAATGAAGGGGGGGTACAATGAGCAGTTCTTC	CSVMKGGYNEQFF
TRBD2	TRBV11-2	-	TRBJ2-7	TGTGCCAGCAGCTTAGATCGGCCTAGCGGGCGCGGAAGCTCCTACGAGCAGTACTTC	CASSLDRPSGRGSSYEQYF
-	TRBV6-2/TRBV6-3	-	TRBJ2-7	TGTGCCAGCAGTCCACCAACATACGAGCAGTACTTC	CASSPPTYEQYF
TRBD2	TRBV5-4	-	TRBJ2-3	TGTGCCAGCAGCTTGGCTCCACTAGCGGACACAGATACGCAGTATTTT	CASSLAPLADTDTQYF
-	TRBV28	-	TRBJ1-3	TGTGCCAGCAGACCCCCCACAGGGGGAAACACCATATATTTT	CASRPPTGGNTIYF
-	TRBV30	-	TRBJ1-4	TGTGCCTGGAGCCAGGAGGTGGGTCGGTTTGCGGAAAAACTGTTTTTT	CAWSQEVGRFAEKLFF
-	TRBV5-1	-	TRBJ1-1	TGCGCCAGCAGCCTCCCGACAGCGAACACTGAAGCTTTCTTT	CASSLPTANTEAFF
-	TRBV7-9	-	TRBJ1-4	TGTGCCAGCAGCTTAACACAGGATAATGAAAAACTGTTTTTT	CASSLTQDNEKLFF
TRBD2	TRBV7-2	-	TRBJ2-1	TGTGCCAGCAGCTTAGGAGGGCTAGCGGCAGGACAAGGGGAGCAGTTCTTC	CASSLGGLAAGQGEQFF